This TCR beta chain derives from a study of graft-versus-host responses after intestinal transplantation. Whole-study results and caveats: Peak circulating GvH clone levels were associated with early post-transplant HvG declines. GvH clones turned up in recipient marrow; some had shown up first in ileum or blood.

CDR1 and CDR2 (germline): SNHLY, FYNNEI. The V end lost 7 bases, the J end lost 0 bases, and 13 bases lay between the germline ends. The CDR3 sequence is 15 residues long. This table comes from immunoSEQ multiplex PCR, and its TCRdb copy is limited to in-frame clones, with some not included. The sample contains around 13,000 clones, approximately 40% of which appear only once. Stimulators, approximately 200,000 irradiated and violet-dye-labeled cells, were plated with approximately 200,000 CFSE-labeled responder cells. Dividing CFSE-low CD3+CD4+ and CD3+CD8+ responders were isolated by sorting after the reaction. Of note for this clone: A much larger clonotype is one base distant, so this may be a read error.

V usage is TRBV2 and J usage is TRBJ1-3, with unresolved D. The clonotype was recovered from a human patient who received an intestinal transplant. This specimen consisted of alloreactive CD4+ T cells from a mixed lymphocyte reaction culture, obtained before intestinal transplant. The subset: CFSE-low proliferating T cells sorted from roughly six-day pre-transplant mixed lymphocyte reaction (GvH or HvG direction). In DNA, the CDR3 is TGTGCCAGCACCGAGGAGAGCATCTCTGGAAACACCATATATTTT. Its protein is CASTEESISGNTIYF.